This TCR beta chain originates from a study of T-cell reconstitution after alpha-beta-depleted transplantation in children. The CDR3 is 14 residues long. Per the germline V gene, CDR1 is SGHRS and CDR2 is YFSETQ. The germline V and J ends were trimmed by 2 bases and 2 bases, with 8 bases remaining between them. This clonotype was counted ten times or more. Molecular barcoding with unique molecular identifiers was used for the TCRbeta library. MiXCR, applied by TCRdb to the PCR reads, yields one record per CDR3 protein. This table holds hundreds of thousands of distinct CDR3 sequences, around 13% found once.

The sample was PBMCs, mostly from graft donor cells, taken 360 days after TCRalphabeta/CD19-depleted stem cell transplant. This rearrangement joins TRBV5-1 to TRBJ1-5; D is uncertain. The sequence was obtained from a male patient younger than 18 who had a stem cell transplant for acute myeloid leukemia, so the T cells may come from the graft donor. In DNA, the CDR3 is TGCGCCAGCAGCTTCACACCTGGCAATCAGCCCCAGCATTTT. Amino acid sequence: CASSFTPGNQPQHF. Supplemented by reference TRBV5-1 and TRBJ1-5, the full variable domain reads KAGVTQTPRYLIKTRGQQVTLSCSPISGHRSVSWYQQTPGQGLQFLFEYFSETQRNKGNFPGRFSGRQFSNSRSEMNVSTLELGDSALYLCASSFTPGNQPQHFGDGTRLSIL.